This T cell receptor beta chain was sequenced in a study of identical twins. Points from the study as a whole: Surplus twin overlap in beta out-of-frame sequences was less pronounced.

Concerning this clonotype: The antigen remains unidentified.

With template switching, a universal primer site was added, and the cDNA carried unique molecular identifiers. TCRdb processed the 5' RACE reads anew with MiXCR; each CDR3 protein has one entry. The profile covers more than 1.5 million distinct CDR3 sequences, with more than 30% appearing a single time and around 0.3% taken by the ten largest. J gave up 9 bases and V 6 bases, and 13 bases lay outside the gene matches. The CDR3 runs 16 residues. The chain joins TRBV12-3 or TRBV12-4 to TRBJ2-1, with TRBD2 matching over 11 bases. The TCR sequence derives from a newborn girl in good health. Sequencing was done on a sample of cord blood. The chain's CDR3 is CASRPYLAGGLGEQFF. CDR3 bases: TGTGCCAGCAGACCTTACCTAGCGGGAGGTTTGGGTGAGCAGTTCTTC.